The following is a TCR beta chain sequence with its context. Its specificity is not known. Libraries were made from TCR beta cDNA, and they carried unique molecular identifiers. The source material, 1 to 10 million T cells, gave rise to 400,000 to 600,000 cDNA molecules. TCRdb passed the PCR reads through MiXCR, listing each CDR3 protein once. The data contain around 400,000 distinct CDR3 sequences, less than 40% of them seen just once; the ten biggest clones take up around 15%. This entry belongs to a study of post-analysis software for immune sequencing data. Study results and caveats: Five or six TRBV segments, TRBV5-6, TRBV5-1 and TRBV20-1 among them, were found more frequent in patients than controls.

This CDR3 spans 16 amino acids. Trimming removed 10 bases from V and 0 bases from J, with 19 bases in between. The germline V gene encodes CDR1 MNHEY and CDR2 SVGEGT. The specimen was blood. The clonotype originates from a girl aged 5-17 years with multiple sclerosis. This chain connects TRBV6-2 or TRBV6-3 to TRBJ2-1, with D maybe TRBD1 (5 bases). CDR3 loop: CATLPGLTYSYNEQFF. The CDR3 bases are TGTGCCACGCTTCCAGGGCTCACCTACTCCTACAATGAGCAGTTCTTC.